The 30 T cell receptor beta chains in this list originate from one sample, sequenced in a study of blood T cells in healthy people across ages. Alongside a J-beta primer mix, a sample-barcoded 5' primer served in a second PCR lasting roughly 7 to 11 cycles. Using its own MiXCR run on the 5' RACE reads, TCRdb lists one record per CDR3 protein. Of approximately 1,100,000 distinct CDR3 sequences in the sample, 40% to 45% were seen once. Sequenced material: blood. Every receptor here comes from a woman aged 60-75 years in good health.

As to this clonotype: This sequence may be a read error, since a much larger clone differs from it by one base. This rearrangement joins TRBV13 to TRBJ2-1; TRBD1 is a possible D gene (6 bases). The germline CDR1 and CDR2 sequences are PRHDT and FYEKMQ (reference sequence). The CDR3 loop spans 11 amino acids. The CDR3 coding sequence is TGTACCAGCAGCTTACAGGGTGAGCAGTTCTTC. The encoded protein is CTSSLQGEQFF.

The chain recombines TRBV18 with TRBJ2-7; D possibly corresponds to TRBD2 (5 bases). V lost 6 bases and J lost 2, with 11 bases in between. The CDR3 has 13 amino acids. Germline V gene lookup returns CDR1 KGHSH and CDR2 LQKENI. The CDR3 sequence is CASSRAATYEQYF. Here the CDR3 DNA reads TGTGCCAGCTCTCGAGCGGCCACCTACGAGCAGTACTTC.

This chain links TRBV27 with TRBJ2-2, with 8 bases lining up with TRBD1. The germline gives CDR1 MNHEY, CDR2 SMNVEV (reference sequence). Trimming cost V 7 bases and J 9 bases; bases outside gene matches: 10. The length of the CDR3 is 14 residues. The CDR3 region is CASKGRGRVRELFF. The CDR3 DNA is TGTGCCAGCAAGGGCAGGGGGCGCGTAAGGGAGCTGTTTTTT.

The chain employs TRBV30 and TRBJ1-6; 9 nucleotides line up with TRBD1. V was pared by 4 bases and J by 10 bases, with 8 bases of the junction left unmatched. Germline loops: CDR1 GTSNPN, CDR2 SVGIG (reference sequence). The CDR3 contains 14 residues. CDR3 nucleotide sequence: TGTGCCTGGAAGGCCGGGACAGGGAAATCACCCCTCCACTTT. Translating gives CAWKAGTGKSPLHF.

This clonotype has a single count. This chain uses TRBV20-1 with TRBJ2-1, with 8 positions matching TRBD2. CDR1 and CDR2 from the germline V gene are DFQATT and SNEGSKA (reference sequence). V shed 3 bases, J shed 12 bases, and the junction held 16 bases outside the gene matches. The CDR3 runs to 15 residues. Here the CDR3 reads CSASGLAGVRRRQFF. The DNA of the CDR3 is TGCAGTGCTAGTGGTCTAGCGGGCGTTCGGCGGCGGCAGTTCTTC.

The V gene is TRBV10-1, the J gene TRBJ2-5, with TRBD2 identical over 9 bases. The germline V gene has CDR1 WNHNN and CDR2 SYGVQD (reference sequence). The ends lost 2 bases at V and 11 bases at J; junction bases unmatched: 15. There are 16 residues in the CDR3. CDR3 region: CASSEDSGSPYNEQYF. CDR3 sequence (DNA): TGCGCCAGCAGTGAGGATAGCGGGAGTCCCTACAATGAGCAGTACTTC.

The chain couples TRBV3-1 to TRBJ2-1; 10 positions agree with TRBD2. Unmatched junction bases numbered 3, after V lost 1 base and J lost 6 bases. The CDR3 is 15 residues long. Germline V gene lookup returns CDR1 LGHDT and CDR2 YNNKEL (reference sequence). CDR3 DNA: TGTGCCAGCAGCCAAGCGGCTAGCGGGGGCAATGAGCAGTTCTTC. This sequence encodes CASSQAASGGNEQFF.

V and J are TRBV5-6 and TRBJ2-4; 10 positions agree with TRBD1. The CDR3 runs 15 residues. The germline V gene encodes CDR1 SGHDT and CDR2 YYEEEE. V lost 2 bases, J lost 7 bases, and 6 bases stayed unmatched. The CDR3: CASSFTGTGANIQYF. In DNA form, the CDR3 reads TGTGCCAGCAGCTTCACCGGGACAGGGGCGAACATTCAGTACTTC.

The rearrangement joins TRBV20-1 to TRBJ2-1, with D perhaps matching TRBD1 (5 bases). V gave up 6 bases and J gave up 13 bases, with 25 bases separating them. Germline V gene data show CDR1 as DFQATT and CDR2 as SNEGSKA (reference sequence). This CDR3 spans 14 amino acids. DNA for the CDR3: TGCAGTGCGAGATCAGGGAACATGCTGGCGACCCAGTTCTTC. Its protein is CSARSGNMLATQFF.

V is TRBV7-2 and J is TRBJ2-4; D unclear. The tail of the sequence fits TRBJ2-5 better, so the J call may be wrong. Germline-derived CDR1 and CDR2 are SGHTA and FQGNSA. The CDR3 sequence is 18 residues long. The CDR3 protein is CASSQFLGRETPQETQYF. DNA of the CDR3: TGTGCCAGCAGCCAGTTTTTAGGCCGAGAGACGCCTCAAGAGACCCAGTACTTC.

The J gene is TRBJ2-7, the V gene TRBV10-3; D is ambiguous. This CDR3 comprises 12 residues. Germline lookup yields CDR1 ENHRY and CDR2 SYGVKD. The CDR3 loop reads CAPGRATYEQYF. The CDR3 DNA follows: TGTGCTCCTGGTAGAGCCACCTACGAGCAGTACTTC.

The chain recombines TRBV13 with TRBJ2-1; the match to TRBD1 covers 8 bases. With 4 bases clipped from V and 7 bases from J, the junction kept 12 bases outside the gene matches. In germline, CDR1 is PRHDT, CDR2 FYEKMQ (reference sequence). This CDR3 is 16 amino acids long. The CDR3 reads CASSSPRDRTMNEQFF. The CDR3 region has the DNA TGTGCCAGCAGCTCACCTCGGGACAGGACGATGAATGAGCAGTTCTTC.

The rearrangement joins TRBV5-1 to TRBJ1-2; D remains ambiguous. Per the germline V gene, CDR1 is SGHRS and CDR2 is YFSETQ. V was clipped by 1 base and J by 8 bases, with 6 bases between them. CDR3 length equals 11 residues. As DNA, the CDR3 is TGCGCCAGCAGCTTGAAAAGGGGCTACACCTTC. The encoded protein is CASSLKRGYTF.

CDR3: CSARKAGGPGELFF. The CDR3 DNA reads as TGCAGTGCTAGAAAAGCGGGAGGGCCCGGGGAGCTGTTTTTT. The chain is built from TRBV20-1 and TRBJ2-2; 10 positions agree with TRBD2. The junction had 3 bases not matched to a gene; V was cut back by 2 bases and J by 6 bases. This CDR3 is 14 amino acids long. The germline V gene has CDR1 DFQATT and CDR2 SNEGSKA (reference sequence).

The chain carries TRBV13 and TRBJ1-4; TRBD1 matches 8 bases. The V gene end was trimmed by 5 bases and the J gene end by 12 bases; junction bases not matched to a gene: 8. The CDR3 spans 13 residues. Per the germline V gene, CDR1 is PRHDT and CDR2 is FYEKMQ (reference sequence). CDR3 sequence (DNA): TGTGCCAGCAGCGCCTGGACAGGGAAAGAACTGTTTTTT. The encoded protein is CASSAWTGKELFF.

The chain couples TRBV28 to TRBJ2-1; 10 bases agree with TRBD2. The CDR3 has 15 amino acids. Losses at the gene ends were 2 bases for V and 9 bases for J; bases not matched to a gene: 7. Germline CDR1 reads MDHEN; CDR2 reads SYDVKM. The CDR3 is CASSLEASGSAEQFF. The CDR3 DNA is TGTGCCAGCAGTTTAGAGGCTAGCGGGAGTGCTGAGCAGTTCTTC.

There are a few counts of this clonotype. J is TRBJ2-1 and V is TRBV7-3; no clear D. Germline CDR1 is SGHTA and CDR2 is FQGTGA. The V gene lost 0 bases and the J gene lost 7 bases, with 7 bases spanning the gap. The CDR3 runs to 13 residues. CDR3 coding DNA: TGTGCCAGCAGCTTAACGCCATCTAATGAGCAGTTCTTC. It is translated as CASSLTPSNEQFF. The variable domain in full, completed from reference TRBV7-3 and TRBJ2-1, reads GAGVSQTPSNKVTEKGKYVELRCDPISGHTALYWYRQSLGQGPEFLIYFQGTGAADDSGLPNDRFFAVRPEGSVSTLKIQRTERGDSAVYLCASSLTPSNEQFFGPGTRLTVL.

The chain combines TRBV6-6 with TRBJ2-1; D is uncertain. V lost 5 bases to trimming and J lost 3 bases, with 8 bases between them. Germline V gene data show CDR1 as MNHNY and CDR2 as SVGAGI (reference sequence). CDR3 length: 13 residues. This CDR3 is CASSLDDYNEQFF. The CDR3 bases are TGTGCCAGCAGTCTCGACGACTACAATGAGCAGTTCTTC.

About this clonotype: At one boundary the junction diverges from the germline segment, which might be a read error. The chain joins TRBV5-1 to TRBJ2-1; D is undetermined. The CDR3 totals 14 residues. Germline CDR1 is SGHRS and CDR2 is YFSETQ. DNA for the CDR3: TGCGCCGGCAGCTTGAGCCAGAGCTACAATGAGCAGTTCTTC. It codes for CAGSLSQSYNEQFF.

The chain couples TRBV5-6 to TRBJ2-5, with 11 bases lining up with TRBD1. Germline lookup yields CDR1 SGHDT and CDR2 YYEEEE. This CDR3 has 15 residues. V shed 0 bases and J 5 bases; nucleotides not matched to a gene: 3. Here the CDR3 reads CASSLGDRGSETQYF. In DNA form, the CDR3 reads TGTGCCAGCAGCTTGGGGGACAGGGGGTCGGAGACCCAGTACTTC.

V and J are TRBV28 and TRBJ1-1; weak D call: TRBD1 (6 bases). CDR1 and CDR2 from the germline V gene are MDHEN and SYDVKM. This CDR3 contains 16 residues. Deletions cut 2 bases from V and 0 bases from J, with 13 bases between. This CDR3 is CASSLLAGAMNTEAFF. The CDR3 region has the DNA TGTGCCAGCAGTTTACTGGCGGGGGCGATGAACACTGAAGCTTTCTTT.

This clonotype came up once. The chain combines TRBV7-9 with TRBJ2-1, with 11 bases lining up with TRBD2. The DNA end lines up better with TRBJ2-7; the J call may be wrong. The germline gives CDR1 SEHNR, CDR2 FQNEAQ (reference sequence). This CDR3 has 18 residues. The DNA for the CDR3 is TGTGCCAGCAGCCCCCTATCGGGGACTAGCGGCGCCTACAATGAGCAGTACTTC. It translates to CASSPLSGTSGAYNEQYF.

The V and J genes are TRBV7-2 and TRBJ2-5, with TRBD2 identical over 8 bases. V dropped 5 bases and J dropped 12; count of bases not matched to a gene: 2. The CDR3 runs 10 residues. CDR1 and CDR2 (germline): SGHTA, FQGNSA. CDR3 sequence: CASSVGGEYF. DNA of the CDR3: TGTGCCAGCAGCGTCGGGGGGGAGTACTTC.

This clonotype was observed a handful of times. This chain links TRBV14 with TRBJ2-1; 11 bases align to TRBD1. After removal of 5 bases from V and 8 bases from J, the junction contained 8 bases not matched to a gene. The CDR3 length is 15 residues. Looked up from germline, CDR1 is SGHDN and CDR2 is FVKESK. The CDR3 nucleotides are TGTGCCAGCAGCTCGGGACAGGGGGGAATCGATGAGCAGTTCTTC. It encodes CASSSGQGGIDEQFF. The full variable domain, completed using reference TRBV14 and TRBJ2-1, is EAGVTQFPSHSVIEKGQTVTLRCDPISGHDNLYWYRRVMGKEIKFLLHFVKESKQDESGMPNNRFLAERTGGTYSTLKVQPAELEDSGVYFCASSSGQGGIDEQFFGPGTRLTVL.

This clonotype was observed a few times. V gene TRBV20-1 combines with J gene TRBJ2-7; D gene unclear. CDR1 and CDR2 (germline): DFQATT, SNEGSKA (reference sequence). Trimming pared 6 bases from V and 2 bases from J, leaving 23 bases between. The CDR3 contains 16 residues. The CDR3 is CSAKENLAGAPYEQYF. The DNA for the CDR3 is TGCAGTGCCAAAGAGAATTTAGCAGGCGCTCCCTACGAGCAGTACTTC.

This clonotype was observed a handful of times. The chain couples TRBV6-2 or TRBV6-3 to TRBJ2-7; the match to TRBD1 covers 8 bases. The trim removed 6 bases at V and 3 bases at J, leaving 7 bases unmatched. The CDR3 consists of 14 residues. The germline CDR1 and CDR2 sequences are MNHEY and SVGEGT. The CDR3 loop reads CASRTGDRLYEQYF. CDR3 nucleotide sequence: TGTGCCAGCAGAACGGGGGACAGGCTCTACGAGCAGTACTTC.

V is TRBV3-1 and J is TRBJ2-7; D may match TRBD1 or TRBD2 (5 bases each). Trimming cost V 3 bases and J 3 bases, with 18 bases left between them. The CDR3 covers 16 residues. From germline, CDR1 is LGHDT and CDR2 YNNKEL (reference sequence). The CDR3 nucleotides are TGTGCCAGCAGCCATTGGGCTAGAGGGGCGAGCTACGAGCAGTACTTC. It encodes CASSHWARGASYEQYF.

The sample holds many counts of this clonotype. The V call is TRBV29-1, the J call TRBJ2-7, with D maybe TRBD1 (5 bases). Germline V gene lookup returns CDR1 SQVTM and CDR2 ANQGSEA. The CDR3 contains 12 residues. The V end was cut by 4 bases, the J end by 5 bases, with 12 bases between. CDR3 bases: TGCAGCGTTGCCCACCAGGGCCACGAGCAGTACTTC. Residues: CSVAHQGHEQYF.

This clonotype was seen more than once but under ten times. This rearrangement joins TRBV29-1 to TRBJ2-6, with a weak D call TRBD2 (6 bases). Germline V CDR1 and CDR2: SQVTM, ANQGSEA. CDR3 size: 14 residues. Trimming removed 6 bases at V and 2 bases at J, with 11 bases between. The CDR3 bases are TGCAGCGTGAGCCCGGGGGCTGGGGCCAACGTCCTGACTTTC. Amino acids: CSVSPGAGANVLTF. Complete variable domain (other parts from reference TRBV29-1 and TRBJ2-6): SAVISQKPSRDICQRGTSLTIQCQVDSQVTMMFWYRQQPGQSLTLIATANQGSEATYESGFVIDKFPISRPNLTFSTLTVSNMSPEDSSIYLCSVSPGAGANVLTFGAGSRLTVL.

The gene calls are TRBV27 and TRBJ2-1, with D tentatively TRBD1 or TRBD2 (5 bases each). V was pared by 4 bases and J by 7 bases, with 17 bases between. Germline CDR1 reads MNHEY; CDR2 reads SMNVEV (reference sequence). CDR3 length: 15 residues. Here the CDR3 DNA reads TGTGCCAGCAGTTCGCTAGCAGGGTTCGTAAATGAGCAGTTCTTC. It yields the protein CASSSLAGFVNEQFF.